Listed below are T cell receptor beta chains from one sample, sequenced in a study of control samples from healthy donors and cancer patients. The repertoire was sequenced with immunoSEQ multiplex PCR; TCRdb's copy has only in-frame clones and lacks some. This sample has about 130,000 clones, with approximately 92% found just once. Input material: PBMCs. The origin of the receptors is an elderly man with head and neck cancer. The CDR3 runs from the conserved cysteine through the conserved F or W. The D gene is left open where the match is weak. Where a row states a size, it is once, few, many or the class of an expanded clone; other rows omit it.

. | TRBJ2-1 | TRBV24-1 | . | TGTGCCACCAGTGGGAACTCCGGCGGAGGGCAGTTCTTC | CATSGNSGGGQFF
TRBD1 | TRBJ1-5 | TRBV19 | . | TGTGCCAGTACGAATCGACAGGGACCTACGGGTCAGCCCCAGCATTTT | CASTNRQGPTGQPQHF
TRBD1 | TRBJ2-7 | TRBV29-1 | . | TGCAGCGTTGGTGGCAGGGGGCTCGTAGAGCAGTACTTC | CSVGGRGLVEQYF
TRBD1 | TRBJ2-2 | TRBV5-3 | . | TGTGCCAGAAACTACAATCTCCGGGACAGGGGGACCGGGGAGCTGTTTTTT | CARNYNLRDRGTGELFF
TRBD2 | TRBJ2-5 | TRBV9 | . | TGTGCCAGCAGCGCCCGGACTAGCGGGTCCCAAGAGACCCAGTACTTC | CASSARTSGSQETQYF
TRBD1 | TRBJ2-7 | TRBV9 | few | TGTGCCAGCAGTCCCGGGACAGGGCTTTTGCAGTACTTC | CASSPGTGLLQYF
. | TRBJ2-3 | TRBV12-3/TRBV12-4 | . | TGTGCCACTTGGACAGCTAGCACAGATACGCAGTATTTT | CATWTASTDTQYF
TRBD1 | TRBJ1-5 | TRBV6-5 | . | TGTGCCAGCAGTCCCGACAGGGAGCAGCCCCAGCATTTT | CASSPDREQPQHF
. | TRBJ1-2 | TRBV18 | . | TGTGCCAGCTCAAGCCAGGGGACCTATGGCTACACCTTC | CASSSQGTYGYTF
. | TRBJ1-6 | TRBV2 | . | TGTGCCAGCAGTGTACAGCTCGATAATTCACCCCTCCACTTT | CASSVQLDNSPLHF
TRBD1 | TRBJ1-2 | TRBV19 | once | TGTGCCAGTAAACCCCGGACAGGGAATATACATGGCTACACCTTC | CASKPRTGNIHGYTF
. | TRBJ1-1 | TRBV5-5 | . | TGTGCCAGCAGCTTGTGGCAGGGGCCGTACACTGAAGCTTTCTTT | CASSLWQGPYTEAFF
TRBD2 | TRBJ2-7 | TRBV19 | . | TGTGCCAGTGGGGCAGGAGCGGGATACGAGCAGTACTTC | CASGAGAGYEQYF
. | TRBJ1-1 | TRBV6-5 | . | TGTGCCAGCGGTCAGAGAGGGGGGGAAGCTTTCTTT | CASGQRGGEAFF
. | TRBJ2-4 | TRBV10-3 | . | TGTGCCATCAGTGAGTCAGGGGTGGGAAACATTCAGTACTTC | CAISESGVGNIQYF
TRBD1 | TRBJ2-7 | TRBV2 | . | TGTGCCAGCAGACCTTCGCCGGGACAGGGGGCTTACGAGCAGTACTTC | CASRPSPGQGAYEQYF
. | TRBJ2-5 | TRBV18 | . | TGTGCCAGCTCGCGGCGACAGGCTACAGGGTACCAAGAGACCCAGTACTTC | CASSRRQATGYQETQYF
. | TRBJ1-1 | TRBV30 | . | TGTGCCTGGAGAATGGTAGGGAGCACTGAAGCTTTCTTT | CAWRMVGSTEAFF
. | TRBJ2-7 | TRBV5-1 | . | TGCGCCAGCAGCTTGGATCCAACGAGCTCCTACGAGCAGTACTTC | CASSLDPTSSYEQYF
. | TRBJ1-2 | TRBV6-5 | . | TGTGCCAGCAGGCCAGGGATCTATGGCTACACCTTC | CASRPGIYGYTF
TRBD2 | TRBJ2-2 | TRBV19 | . | TGTGCCAGTAGCCTTCGACTAGCGGGGCACACCGGGGAGCTGTTTTTT | CASSLRLAGHTGELFF
TRBD2 | TRBJ2-7 | TRBV7-9 | . | TGTGCCAGCAGCTCCGAGACTAGCGGGAGCGACGAGCAGTACTTC | CASSSETSGSDEQYF
TRBD1 | TRBJ1-1 | TRBV5-1 | . | TGCGCCAGCAGCACAGGGGGCACTGAAGCTTTCTTT | CASSTGGTEAFF
. | TRBJ1-5 | TRBV19 | . | TGTGCCAGTAGGCTCGCTTCGGGTTATCAGCCCCAGCATTTT | CASRLASGYQPQHF
. | TRBJ1-3 | TRBV9 | . | TGTGCCAGCAGCGTAGCTATTGCAGGGGCGTCTGGAAACACCATATATTTT | CASSVAIAGASGNTIYF
. | TRBJ2-1 | TRBV6-2/TRBV6-3 | . | TGTGCCAGCAGTCCCACGCAGAGAAAGCAGTTCTTC | CASSPTQRKQFF
. | TRBJ2-2 | TRBV9 | . | TGTGCCAGCAGCGCGGGACTCGAGAACACCGGGGAGCTGTTTTTT | CASSAGLENTGELFF
. | TRBJ2-1 | TRBV10-3 | once | TGTGCCATTTCCGTTGCGGGGTCGAATGAGCAGTTCTTC | CAISVAGSNEQFF
. | TRBJ2-2 | TRBV24-1 | . | TGTGCCACCAGTGCGGGCAGTTCTTTTACCGGGGAGCTGTTTTTT | CATSAGSSFTGELFF
TRBD2 | TRBJ2-1 | TRBV7-9 | . | TGTGCCAGCAGCCTAGGGACTAGCGAGAGGGATGAGCAGTTCTTC | CASSLGTSERDEQFF
. | TRBJ1-1 | TRBV6-2/TRBV6-3 | . | TGTGCCAGCAGTTACTCCGGCGTATCTGAAGCTTTCTTT | CASSYSGVSEAFF
. | TRBJ2-3 | TRBV9 | . | TGTGCCAGCAGCGTAGGGGGGAGCACAGATACGCAGTATTTT | CASSVGGSTDTQYF
. | TRBJ1-5 | TRBV7-8 | . | TGTGCCAGCAGCTTAGGGCCTGGGCCGAATCCGGATCAGCCCCAGCATTTT | CASSLGPGPNPDQPQHF
. | TRBJ1-1 | TRBV4-1 | . | TGCGCCAGCAGCCAAATGGGGTTGAACACTGAAGCTTTCTTT | CASSQMGLNTEAFF
TRBD2 | TRBJ2-7 | TRBV27 | . | TGTGCCAGCAGGCGAGGACTAGCGGGGTCGAGGGAGCAGTACTTC | CASRRGLAGSREQYF
TRBD1 | TRBJ2-7 | TRBV6-6 | . | TGTGCCAGCAGACCCGGGACAGGGAGCTCCTACGAGCAGTACTTC | CASRPGTGSSYEQYF
. | TRBJ1-2 | TRBV6-6 | . | TGTGCCAGCAGTTACTCTGCAGGGGCGAACTATGGCTACACCTTC | CASSYSAGANYGYTF
TRBD2 | TRBJ2-3 | TRBV20-1 | . | TGCAGTGCTAGTGGACGGACTAGCGGCACAGATACGCAGTATTTT | CSASGRTSGTDTQYF
TRBD1 | TRBJ2-7 | TRBV27 | . | TGTGCCAGCACCCGACGACAGGGGCCCTACGAGCAGTACTTC | CASTRRQGPYEQYF
. | TRBJ1-2 | TRBV30 | . | TGTGCCTGGAGTGTAATAGGATTGTATGACTACACCTTC | CAWSVIGLYDYTF
. | TRBJ1-2 | TRBV4-2 | . | TGTGCCAGCAGCCAAGATACCATCGGGACGGTGTATGGCTACACCTTC | CASSQDTIGTVYGYTF
. | TRBJ1-4 | TRBV6-1 | . | TGTGCCAGCAGTGAACAGGGCGGAGACGTTGAACTGTTTTTT | CASSEQGGDVELFF
TRBD2 | TRBJ2-3 | TRBV9 | . | TGTGCCAGCAGCTTCGCCGGGGGCGGGGGGCTCGGAGATACGCAGTATTTT | CASSFAGGGGLGDTQYF
. | TRBJ2-6 | TRBV7-6 | . | TGTGCCAGCAGCTTAGGAGGAGGCTCTGGGGCCAACGTCCTGACTTTC | CASSLGGGSGANVLTF
TRBD1 | TRBJ2-5 | TRBV5-6 | . | TGTGCCAGCAACCATAACAGGGGTGGTTCAATATTAGAGACCCAGTACTTC | CASNHNRGGSILETQYF
. | TRBJ1-2 | TRBV10-3 | . | TGTGCCATCAGTTCCGCGGGGGGCCGGGTAAACTATGGCTACACCTTC | CAISSAGGRVNYGYTF
TRBD1 | TRBJ1-2 | TRBV15 | . | TGTGCCACCAGCAGAGACCAGGGGACAGGGGACGGCTACACCTTC | CATSRDQGTGDGYTF
TRBD1 | TRBJ2-5 | TRBV19 | . | TGTGCCAGTGGTCAGGGGGCGGAAGAGACCCAGTACTTC | CASGQGAEETQYF
. | TRBJ1-5 | TRBV15 | . | TGTGCCACGGCTATAAAGAACGGACAGCCCCAGCATTTT | CATAIKNGQPQHF
TRBD2 | TRBJ2-1 | TRBV5-8 | . | TGTGCCAGCAGCCTGAGTAGCGGGAGCGGCGATGAGCAGTTCTTC | CASSLSSGSGDEQFF
. | TRBJ2-1 | TRBV19 | . | TGTGCCAGTAGCCTTAACCTCGGACAGCCAAATCCTCAGTTCTTC | CASSLNLGQPNPQFF
. | TRBJ2-2 | TRBV10-3 | . | TGTGCCACCTCGGCCTCCGGCGACACCGGGGAGCTGTTTTTT | CATSASGDTGELFF
. | TRBJ2-4 | TRBV19 | . | TGTGCCAGTACCGGCGCACTAGCCAAAAACATTCAGTACTTC | CASTGALAKNIQYF
. | TRBJ1-5 | TRBV7-2 | . | TGTGCCAGCAGCTTGTCCCCCCCGGGGGCAGGCAATCAGCCCCAGCATTTT | CASSLSPPGAGNQPQHF
. | TRBJ2-7 | TRBV4-1 | . | TGCGCCAGCAGCCAAGAAGCAGGCCCCTCCTACGAGCAGTACTTC | CASSQEAGPSYEQYF
TRBD2 | TRBJ2-5 | TRBV7-8 | . | TGTGCCAGCAGCCCAACTAGCGGGAGGGGCCAAGAGACCCAGTACTTC | CASSPTSGRGQETQYF
TRBD2 | TRBJ2-1 | TRBV6-6 | . | TGTGCCAGCAGTCCCGGGGGGGGTGAGCAGTTCTTC | CASSPGGGEQFF
. | TRBJ1-1 | TRBV5-1 | . | TGCGCCAGCAGGGGGATGGGTCGACAGATCTATAGAAACACTGAAGCTTTCTTT | CASRGMGRQIYRNTEAFF
TRBD1 | TRBJ1-5 | TRBV12-5 | . | TGTGCTAGTGGTTTGGACAGGGGTCAGCCCCAGCATTTT | CASGLDRGQPQHF
. | TRBJ1-1 | TRBV7-8 | . | TGTGCCAGCAGCTCCCCGGGGCGGGAAGCTTTCTTT | CASSSPGREAFF